Presented here are 10 T cell receptor beta chains from one specimen sequenced in a study of blood T cell repertoires in COVID-19. Here immunoSEQ multiplex PCR was the method, and the copy in TCRdb shows in-frame clones only, minus some. The table records roughly 190,000 clones, 85% to 90% of them present only once. The sample taken for sequencing was peripheral blood. These receptor sequences come from a human donor in a cohort sampled during active COVID-19.

The rearrangement links TRBV7-9 to TRBJ2-5; D is uncertain. Germline assignment: CDR1 SEHNR and CDR2 FQNEAQ (reference sequence). This CDR3 spans 14 amino acids. Trimming removed 6 bases from V and 2 bases from J, with 13 bases in between. CDR3 residues: CASSSFTEQETQYF. The CDR3 bases are TGTGCCAGCAGTTCGTTTACAGAACAAGAGACCCAGTACTTC.

This chain joins TRBV30 and TRBJ2-7, with D maybe TRBD1 (6 bases). The CDR3 sequence is 13 residues long. Germline-derived CDR1 and CDR2 are GTSNPN and SVGIG (reference sequence). The V and J ends lost 3 bases and 0 bases respectively, with 9 bases between them. The CDR3 nucleotides read TGTGCCTGGAGCAGGGGCCACTCCTACGAGCAGTACTTC. Its protein is CAWSRGHSYEQYF.

The rearrangement joins TRBV7-2 to TRBJ2-2; 9 nucleotides agree with TRBD1. The CDR3 length is 13 residues. J gave up 8 bases and V 5 bases, and 3 bases lay outside the gene matches. Germline-derived CDR1 and CDR2 are SGHTA and FQGNSA. CDR3 residues: CASSGQGRGELFF. The DNA of the CDR3 is TGTGCCAGCAGCGGACAGGGGCGTGGGGAGCTGTTTTTT.

The chain joins TRBV11-2 to TRBJ2-7; possible D gene TRBD2, 6 bases. The V gene's germline CDR1 is SGHAT and CDR2 FQNNGV. The CDR3 is 17 residues long. Trimming stripped 5 bases from V and 5 bases from J, with 25 bases between. As DNA, the CDR3 is TGTGCCAGCAGCCTACGGGGAGGCAGTAGCGGAGGGGACGAGCAGTACTTC. Amino acid sequence: CASSLRGGSSGGDEQYF.

The J gene is TRBJ1-6, the V gene TRBV11-3, with D hard to call. V was shortened by 1 base and J by 8 bases, with 9 bases between the two germline ends. The CDR3 extends over 14 amino acids. CDR1 and CDR2 from the germline V gene are SGHNT and YENEEA. CDR3 sequence reads: CASSLGQRDSPLHF. CDR3 coding DNA: TGTGCCAGCAGCTTAGGGCAGCGGGATTCACCCCTCCACTTT.

The chain is built from TRBV4-3 and TRBJ2-1; D is ambiguous. Germline CDR1 is LGHNA and CDR2 is YSLEER. CDR3 length: 13 residues. V was clipped by 2 bases and J by 7 bases, with 9 bases between them. CDR3 residues: CASSQTHLNEQFF. The CDR3 nucleotides are TGCGCCAGCAGCCAAACTCACCTAAATGAGCAGTTCTTC.

The chain links TRBV27 to TRBJ2-1; 9 positions match TRBD2. This CDR3 is 14 amino acids long. V lost 7 bases, J lost 7 bases, and 8 bases stayed unmatched. Per the germline V gene, CDR1 is MNHEY and CDR2 is SMNVEV (reference sequence). The CDR3 region is CASKIAGVRNEQFF. The CDR3, as DNA: TGTGCCAGCAAGATAGCGGGAGTTCGGAATGAGCAGTTCTTC.

The CDR3 spells CASSLAGTSSTEAFF. For the CDR3, the DNA is TGTGCCAGCAGCTTAGCAGGGACATCCTCCACTGAAGCTTTCTTT. The genes are TRBV7-2 and TRBJ1-1; D might be TRBD1 (6 bases). Trimming pared 0 bases from V and 4 bases from J, leaving 12 bases between. The germline gives CDR1 SGHTA, CDR2 FQGNSA. The CDR3 sequence is 15 residues long.

V is TRBV7-2 and J is TRBJ2-1, with 10 bases lining up with TRBD2. This CDR3 comprises 18 residues. V shed 6 bases, J shed 6 bases, and the junction held 17 bases outside the gene matches. Germline V gives CDR1 SGHTA, CDR2 FQGNSA. The CDR3 is CASRPEGSGRGRTNEQFF. The CDR3 coding sequence is TGTGCCAGCAGACCGGAGGGGAGCGGGAGGGGCCGGACCAATGAGCAGTTCTTC.

This clone is a singleton in its sample. As DNA, the CDR3 is TGTGCCAGCAGCCAACCTGGTCCTAGGGATACGCAGTATTTT. Translation: CASSQPGPRDTQYF. The chain has TRBV3-1 (or the pseudogene TRBV3-2) and TRBJ2-3; D is undetermined. The germline V gene has CDR1 LGHDT and CDR2 YNNKEL (reference sequence). V was pared by 2 bases and J by 6 bases, with 12 bases between. CDR3 size: 14 residues.